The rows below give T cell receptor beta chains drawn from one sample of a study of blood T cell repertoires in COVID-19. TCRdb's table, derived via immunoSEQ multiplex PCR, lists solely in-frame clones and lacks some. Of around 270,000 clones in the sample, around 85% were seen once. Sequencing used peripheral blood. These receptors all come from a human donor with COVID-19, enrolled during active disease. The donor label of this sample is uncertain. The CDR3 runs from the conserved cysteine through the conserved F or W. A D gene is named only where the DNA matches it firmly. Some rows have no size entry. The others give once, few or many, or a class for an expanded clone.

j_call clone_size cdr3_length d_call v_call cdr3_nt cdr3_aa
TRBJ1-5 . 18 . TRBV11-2 TGTGCCAGCAGCTTAGAGGCCTCCGGGCCGGGGTTGGGTCAGCCCCAGCATTTT CASSLEASGPGLGQPQHF
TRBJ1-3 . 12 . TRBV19 TGTGCCAGTAGAACCGGGGGAAACACCATATATTTT CASRTGGNTIYF
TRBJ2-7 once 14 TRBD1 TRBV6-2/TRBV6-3 TGTGCCAGCAGTCTCCGGGACAGGGACTACGAGCAGTACTTC CASSLRDRDYEQYF
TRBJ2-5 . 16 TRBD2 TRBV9 TGTGCCAGCAGCGTAGCTAATCTAGCGGGAGAAGAGACCCAGTACTTC CASSVANLAGEETQYF
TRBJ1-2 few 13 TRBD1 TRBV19 TGTGCCAGTCGGAACAGGGGTAACTATGGCTACACCTTC CASRNRGNYGYTF
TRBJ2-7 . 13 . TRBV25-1 TGTGCCAGCAGTGAGGATGAAGGGGTGCGGCAGTACTTC CASSEDEGVRQYF
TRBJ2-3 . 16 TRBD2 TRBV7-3 TGTGCCAGCAGCTTAGGACTAGCGGGAGAGATTGGTACGCAGTATTTT CASSLGLAGEIGTQYF
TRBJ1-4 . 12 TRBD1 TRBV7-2 TGTGCCAGCAGCTTGGACAGGGGAAAACTGTTTTTT CASSLDRGKLFF
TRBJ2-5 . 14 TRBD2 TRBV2 TGTGCCAGCAGGAAGACTAGCGGACAAGAGACCCAGTACTTC CASRKTSGQETQYF
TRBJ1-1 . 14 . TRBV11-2 TGTGCCAGCAGCTTAGTAGGGGTCGGTACTGAAGCTTTCTTT CASSLVGVGTEAFF
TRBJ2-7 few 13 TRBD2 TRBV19 TGTGCCAGTAACGAAGGGAGGGGAGACGAGCAGTACTTC CASNEGRGDEQYF
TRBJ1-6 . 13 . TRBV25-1 TGTGCCAGCAGTGGACAGCAGAATTCACCCCTCCACTTT CASSGQQNSPLHF
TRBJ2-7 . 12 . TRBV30 TGTGCCTGGAGTGCAGGGCTATACGAGCAGTACTTC CAWSAGLYEQYF
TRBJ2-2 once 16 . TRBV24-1 TGTGCCACCCTGGGGGTAAACAGGGAAGGGACCGGGGAGCTGTTTTTT CATLGVNREGTGELFF
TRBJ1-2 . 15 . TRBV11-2 TGTGCCAGCAGCGTTAGGTGGGGGGTTAACTATGGCTACACCTTC CASSVRWGVNYGYTF
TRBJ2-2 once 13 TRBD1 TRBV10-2 TGCGCCAGCAGCGAACAGGGGACCGGGGAGCTGTTTTTT CASSEQGTGELFF
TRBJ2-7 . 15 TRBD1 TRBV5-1 TGCGCCAGCAGCAGTAATCCGGGACAGTCCTACGAGCAGTACTTC CASSSNPGQSYEQYF
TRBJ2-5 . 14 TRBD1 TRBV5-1 TGCGCCAGCAGCTTTCAGGGGGCTCGGGAGACCCAGTACTTC CASSFQGARETQYF
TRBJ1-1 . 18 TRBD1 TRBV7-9 TGTGCCAGCAGCGGATGGGGAACGCCCGGGACAGGGAACGCTGAAGCTTTCTTT CASSGWGTPGTGNAEAFF
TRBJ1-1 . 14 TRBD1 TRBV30 TGTGCCTGGGAAAAAGGGACAGGGTGGGCTGAAGCTTTCTTT CAWEKGTGWAEAFF
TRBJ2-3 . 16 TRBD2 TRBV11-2 TGTGCCAGCAGCTTAGTCGGGGCGGGAGCCCCAGATACGCAGTATTTT CASSLVGAGAPDTQYF
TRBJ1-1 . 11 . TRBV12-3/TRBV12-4 TGTGCCAGCAGTTTAGCCTTAGAAGCTTTCTTT CASSLALEAFF
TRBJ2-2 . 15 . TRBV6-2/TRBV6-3 TGTGCCAGCAGCCGTCAGAGGACAAACACCGGGGAGCTGTTTTTT CASSRQRTNTGELFF
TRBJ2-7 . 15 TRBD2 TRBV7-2 TGTGCCAGCAGCTTAGTTATAGCGGGTCCCTACGAGCAGTACTTC CASSLVIAGPYEQYF
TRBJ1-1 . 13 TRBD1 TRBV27 TGTGCCAGCTTTGACAGGGTGAAGGCTGAAGCTTTCTTT CASFDRVKAEAFF
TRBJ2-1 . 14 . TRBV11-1 TGTGCCAGCAGCCCTAAGGACAGTTACAATGAGCAGTTCTTC CASSPKDSYNEQFF
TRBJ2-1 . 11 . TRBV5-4 TGTGCCAGCAGCTTTATCGATGAGCAGTTCTTC CASSFIDEQFF
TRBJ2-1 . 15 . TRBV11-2 TGTGCCAGCAGCTCGACCCAGGAGCGGTACAATGAGCAGTTCTTC CASSSTQERYNEQFF
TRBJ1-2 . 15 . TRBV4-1 TGCGCCAGCAGCCAAGAAAGGGGGTGGGGGTATGGCTACACCTTC CASSQERGWGYGYTF
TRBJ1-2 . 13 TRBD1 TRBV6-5 TGTGCCACCCTCCCTCAGGGGGTACGTGGCTACACCTTC CATLPQGVRGYTF
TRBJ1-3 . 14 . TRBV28 TGTGCCAGCAGCAAACAGAGTTCTGGAAACACCATATATTTT CASSKQSSGNTIYF
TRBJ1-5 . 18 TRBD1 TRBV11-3 TGTGCCAGCAGCTTAGGTGGGACAGGAAAAAGGAAGAATCAGCCCCAGCATTTT CASSLGGTGKRKNQPQHF
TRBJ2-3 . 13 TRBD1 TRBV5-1 TGCGCCAGCAGAGGGACAGGCACAGATACGCAGTATTTT CASRGTGTDTQYF
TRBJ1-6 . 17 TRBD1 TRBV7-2 TGTGCCAGCAGCTTCGGCGGGGGACAGGCCAATAATTCACCCCTCCACTTT CASSFGGGQANNSPLHF
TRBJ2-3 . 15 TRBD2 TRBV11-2 TGTGCCAGCAGCTTACTAGCGGGAGGGCCAGATACGCAGTATTTT CASSLLAGGPDTQYF
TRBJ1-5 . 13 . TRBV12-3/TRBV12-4 TGTGCCAGCAGTATCAGGGTCGCTCAGCCCCAGCATTTT CASSIRVAQPQHF
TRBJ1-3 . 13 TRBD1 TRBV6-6 TGTGCCAGCAGTAAGGACAGGACTAACACCATATATTTT CASSKDRTNTIYF
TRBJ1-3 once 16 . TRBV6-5 TGTGCCAGCAGTTACTCGACACCCCGCTCTGGAAACACCATATATTTT CASSYSTPRSGNTIYF
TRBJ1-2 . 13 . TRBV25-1 TGTGCCAGCAGTATGACAGCTAACTATGGCTACACCTTC CASSMTANYGYTF
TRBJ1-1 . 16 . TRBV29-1 TGCAGCGTTGACCCGTTAGACAGGCCCAAGAACACTGAAGCTTTCTTT CSVDPLDRPKNTEAFF
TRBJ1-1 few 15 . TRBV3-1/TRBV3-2 TGTGCCAGCAGCCAAGTTGGGGGGGGTGGCACTGAAGCTTTCTTT CASSQVGGGGTEAFF
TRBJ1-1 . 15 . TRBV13 TGTGCCAGCAGCTTAGAGGGTCGAACAGGAACTGAAGCTTTCTTT CASSLEGRTGTEAFF
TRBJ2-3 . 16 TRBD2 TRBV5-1 TGCGCCAGCAGCTTGGATAGCGGGAGGGTCACAGATACGCAGTATTTT CASSLDSGRVTDTQYF
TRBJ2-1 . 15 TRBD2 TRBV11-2 TGTGCCAGCAGCTTGGGACTAGCGGGTTTCAATGAGCAGTTCTTC CASSLGLAGFNEQFF
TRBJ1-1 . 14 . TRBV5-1 TGCGCCAGCAGCCTGATGGAGTTTCGGACTGAAGCTTTCTTT CASSLMEFRTEAFF
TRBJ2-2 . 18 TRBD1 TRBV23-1 TGCGCCAGCAGTCAAAATTGTGGCGGCAGGGGGTCCGTCGGGGAGCTGTTTTTT CASSQNCGGRGSVGELFF
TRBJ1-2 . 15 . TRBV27 TGTGCCAGCAGTCCGCAAGGGGATGCTAACTATGGCTACACCTTC CASSPQGDANYGYTF
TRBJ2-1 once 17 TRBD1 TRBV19 TGTGCCAGTACTCCCACAGGGGGATGGAATTCCTACAATGAGCAGTTCTTC CASTPTGGWNSYNEQFF
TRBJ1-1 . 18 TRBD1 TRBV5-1 TGCGCCAGCAGCATCTTCTCCAGGGGACAGCTTATGAACACTGAAGCTTTCTTT CASSIFSRGQLMNTEAFF
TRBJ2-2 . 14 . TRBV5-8 TGTGCCAGCAGCTTCACACCGAACACCGGGGAGCTGTTTTTT CASSFTPNTGELFF
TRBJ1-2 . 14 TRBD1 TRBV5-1 TGCGCCAGCAGCTTGGGGACAGGGGACTATGGCTACACCTTC CASSLGTGDYGYTF
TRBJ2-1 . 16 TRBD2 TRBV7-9 TGTGCCAGCAGCCCTAGCGGGGGAGCCGTACCCAATGAGCAGTTCTTC CASSPSGGAVPNEQFF
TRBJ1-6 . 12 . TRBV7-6 TGTGCCAGCAGCTTCCCCGGGTCACCCCTCCACTTT CASSFPGSPLHF
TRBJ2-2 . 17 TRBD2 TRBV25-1 TGTGCCAGCAGTGAATGGCGGGGGACTAGCGGGTCCGGGGAGCTGTTTTTT CASSEWRGTSGSGELFF
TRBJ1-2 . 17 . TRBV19 TGTGCCAGTAGCGATATCCGAAGAGGTCCGGGTAACTATGGCTACACCTTC CASSDIRRGPGNYGYTF